This T cell receptor (beta chain) was sequenced for a study of blood T cells in healthy people across ages. A second roughly 6 to 12 cycle PCR used barcoded and J-beta primers. Sequencing yielded, for each sample, at least 3 million paired-end reads carrying CDR3. Each CDR3 protein gets one entry after TCRdb re-called the 5' RACE reads with MiXCR. The sample includes almost 1 million distinct CDR3 sequences, roughly half of them seen just once. V was pared by 2 bases and J by 8 bases, with 12 bases between. Looked up from germline, CDR1 is KGHSH and CDR2 is LQKENI. The CDR3 totals 13 residues. The sequenced sample was blood. This clonotype was obtained from a woman aged 55-69 years in good health. The gene calls are TRBV18 and TRBJ1-2; no firm D call. CDR3 sequence: CASSPERAMGYTF. CDR3 sequence (DNA): TGTGCCAGCTCACCAGAAAGAGCTATGGGCTACACCTTC.